This T cell receptor beta chain is drawn from a study of blood T cells in healthy people across ages. Points from the study as a whole: Roughly linear age-related decline in beta diversity appeared, significant by age 40.

Alongside a J-beta primer mix, a sample-barcoded 5' primer served in a second PCR lasting roughly 7 to 12 cycles. TCRdb re-called the 5' RACE reads through MiXCR, storing one row per CDR3 protein. This sample has about 680,000 distinct CDR3 sequences, with about half found just once. This clonotype was seen more than once but under ten times. The antigen is not known. In germline, CDR1 is MNHEY, CDR2 SVGAGI. Deletions cut 0 bases from V and 4 bases from J, with 9 bases between. The CDR3 loop spans 14 amino acids. The sequence was collected from a woman aged 55-70 years in good health. Input material: blood. This chain uses TRBV6-5 with TRBJ2-5; D gene ambiguous. DNA for the CDR3: TGTGCCAGCAGTTACTCACGCCTCGGAGAGACCCAGTACTTC. Translated: CASSYSRLGETQYF.